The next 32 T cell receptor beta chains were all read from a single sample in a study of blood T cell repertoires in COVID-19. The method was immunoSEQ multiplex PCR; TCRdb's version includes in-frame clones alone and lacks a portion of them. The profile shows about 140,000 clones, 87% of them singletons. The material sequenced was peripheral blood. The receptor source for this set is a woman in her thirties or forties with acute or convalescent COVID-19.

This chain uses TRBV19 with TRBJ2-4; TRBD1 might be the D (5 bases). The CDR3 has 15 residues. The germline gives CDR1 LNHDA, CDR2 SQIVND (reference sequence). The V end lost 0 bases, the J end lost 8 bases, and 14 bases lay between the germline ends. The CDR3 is CASSIEGRVSYIQYF. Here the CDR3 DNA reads TGTGCCAGTAGTATAGAGGGCAGGGTGTCCTACATTCAGTACTTC. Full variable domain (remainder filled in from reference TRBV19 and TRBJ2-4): DGGITQSPKYLFRKEGQNVTLSCEQNLNHDAMYWYRQDPGQGLRLIYYSQIVNDFQKGDIAEGYSVSREKKESFPLTVTSAQKNPTAFYLCASSIEGRVSYIQYFGAGTRLSVL.

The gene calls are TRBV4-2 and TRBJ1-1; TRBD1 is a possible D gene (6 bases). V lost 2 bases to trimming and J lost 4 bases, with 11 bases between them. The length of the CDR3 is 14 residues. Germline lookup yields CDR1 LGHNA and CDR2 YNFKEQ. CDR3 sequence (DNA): TGTGCCAGCAGCCAACATCAACAGGGCACTGAAGCTTTCTTT. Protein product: CASSQHQQGTEAFF.

The CDR3 reads CASTRSGRADNEQFF. Written as DNA, the CDR3 is TGTGCCAGCACCCGTAGCGGGAGGGCGGACAATGAGCAGTTCTTC. The chain uses TRBV27 and TRBJ2-1; 11 nucleotides match TRBD2. From germline, CDR1 is MNHEY and CDR2 SMNVEV (reference sequence). This CDR3 comprises 15 residues. V shed 7 bases and J 5 bases; nucleotides not matched to a gene: 7.

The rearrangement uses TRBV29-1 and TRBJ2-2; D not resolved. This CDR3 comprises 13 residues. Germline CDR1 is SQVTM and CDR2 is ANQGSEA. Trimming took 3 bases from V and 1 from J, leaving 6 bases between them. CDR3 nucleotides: TGCAGCGTTGACAGTTTGAACACCGGGGAGCTGTTTTTT. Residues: CSVDSLNTGELFF.

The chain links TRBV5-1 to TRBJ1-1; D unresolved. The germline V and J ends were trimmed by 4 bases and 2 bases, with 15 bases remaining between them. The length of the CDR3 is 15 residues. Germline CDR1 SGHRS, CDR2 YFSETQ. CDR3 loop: CASSRFGRLNTEAFF. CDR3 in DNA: TGCGCCAGCAGCCGATTTGGGCGTTTAAACACTGAAGCTTTCTTT.

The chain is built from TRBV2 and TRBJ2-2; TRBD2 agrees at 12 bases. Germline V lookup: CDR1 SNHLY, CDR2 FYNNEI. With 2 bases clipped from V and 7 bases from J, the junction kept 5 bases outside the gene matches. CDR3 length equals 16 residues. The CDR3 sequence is CASSESSGGANGELFF. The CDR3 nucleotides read TGTGCCAGCAGTGAATCTAGCGGGGGGGCGAACGGGGAGCTGTTTTTT.

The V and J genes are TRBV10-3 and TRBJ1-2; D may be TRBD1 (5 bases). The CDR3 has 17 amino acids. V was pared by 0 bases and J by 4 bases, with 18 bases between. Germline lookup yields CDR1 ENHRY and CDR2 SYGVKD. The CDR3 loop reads CAISESRDRGMIYGYTF. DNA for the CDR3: TGTGCCATCAGTGAGTCTCGAGATAGGGGCATGATCTATGGCTACACCTTC.

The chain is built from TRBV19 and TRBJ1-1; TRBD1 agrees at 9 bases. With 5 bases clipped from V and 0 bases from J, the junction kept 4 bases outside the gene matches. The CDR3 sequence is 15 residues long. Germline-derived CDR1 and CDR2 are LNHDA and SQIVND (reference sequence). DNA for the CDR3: TGTGCCAGTAGTTTGGGACAGGGAATGAACACTGAAGCTTTCTTT. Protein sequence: CASSLGQGMNTEAFF.

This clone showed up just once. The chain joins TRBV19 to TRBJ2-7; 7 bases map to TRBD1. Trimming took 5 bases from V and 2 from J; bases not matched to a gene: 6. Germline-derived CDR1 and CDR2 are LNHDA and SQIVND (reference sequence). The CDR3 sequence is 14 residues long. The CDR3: CASSLTGTPYEQYF. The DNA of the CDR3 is TGTGCCAGTAGTCTGACAGGGACACCCTACGAGCAGTACTTC.

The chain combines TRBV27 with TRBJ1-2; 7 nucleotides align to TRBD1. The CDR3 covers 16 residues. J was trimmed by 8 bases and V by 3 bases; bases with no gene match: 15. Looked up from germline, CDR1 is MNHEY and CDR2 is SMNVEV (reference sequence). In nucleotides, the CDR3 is TGTGCCAGCAGTTTCTATCCCCCAGGGGGAACGGGAGGCTACACCTTC. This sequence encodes CASSFYPPGGTGGYTF.

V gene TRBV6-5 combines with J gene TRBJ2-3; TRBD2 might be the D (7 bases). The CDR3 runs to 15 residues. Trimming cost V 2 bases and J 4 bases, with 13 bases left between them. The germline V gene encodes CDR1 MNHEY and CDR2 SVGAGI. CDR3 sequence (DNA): TGTGCCAGCAGTTACGGGGGGGCCGGGGCAGATACGCAGTATTTT. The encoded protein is CASSYGGAGADTQYF.

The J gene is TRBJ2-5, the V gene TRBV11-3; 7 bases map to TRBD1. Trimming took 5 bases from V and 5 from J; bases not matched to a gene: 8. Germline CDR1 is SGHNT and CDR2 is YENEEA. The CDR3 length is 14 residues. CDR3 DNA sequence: TGTGCCAGCAGCGTAACAGGGGTTGCGGAGACCCAGTACTTC. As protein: CASSVTGVAETQYF. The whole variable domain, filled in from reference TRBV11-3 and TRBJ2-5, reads EAGVVQSPRYKIIEKKQPVAFWCNPISGHNTLYWYLQNLGQGPELLIRYENEEAVDDSQLPKDRFSAERLKGVDSTLKIQPAELGDSAVYLCASSVTGVAETQYFGPGTRLLVL.

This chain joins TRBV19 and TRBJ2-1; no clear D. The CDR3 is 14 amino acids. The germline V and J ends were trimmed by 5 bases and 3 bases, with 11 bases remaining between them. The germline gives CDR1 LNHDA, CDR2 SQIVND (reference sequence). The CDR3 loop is CASSLGSGYNEQFF. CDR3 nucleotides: TGTGCCAGTAGTCTTGGCAGTGGCTACAATGAGCAGTTCTTC.

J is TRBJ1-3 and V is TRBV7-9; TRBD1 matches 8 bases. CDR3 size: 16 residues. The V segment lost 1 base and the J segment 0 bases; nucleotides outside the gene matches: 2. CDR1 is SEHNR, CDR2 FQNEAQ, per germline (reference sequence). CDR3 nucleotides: TGTGCCAGCAGCTTAGGGACAGGGAGCTCTGGAAACACCATATATTTT. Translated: CASSLGTGSSGNTIYF.

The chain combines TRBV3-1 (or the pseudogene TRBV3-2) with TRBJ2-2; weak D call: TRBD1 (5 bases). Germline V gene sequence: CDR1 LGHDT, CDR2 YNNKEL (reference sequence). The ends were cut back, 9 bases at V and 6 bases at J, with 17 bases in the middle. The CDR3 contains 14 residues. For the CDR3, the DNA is TGTGCCAGTAGCTTAGGGGCGCTGGCCGGGGAGCTGTTTTTT. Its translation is CASSLGALAGELFF.

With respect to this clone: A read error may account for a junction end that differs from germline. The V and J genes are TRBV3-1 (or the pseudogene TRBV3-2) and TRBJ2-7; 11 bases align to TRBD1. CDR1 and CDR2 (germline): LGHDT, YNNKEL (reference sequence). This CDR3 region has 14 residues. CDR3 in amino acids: CASSRTGGSNEQYF. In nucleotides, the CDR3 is TGTGCCAGCAGCCGGACAGGGGGCTCCAACGAGCAGTACTTC.

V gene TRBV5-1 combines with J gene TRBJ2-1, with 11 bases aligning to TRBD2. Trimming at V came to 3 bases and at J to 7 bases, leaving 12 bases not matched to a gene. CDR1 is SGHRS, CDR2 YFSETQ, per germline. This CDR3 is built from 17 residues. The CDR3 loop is CASSSTSGKVSGNEQFF. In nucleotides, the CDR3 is TGCGCCAGCAGCTCGACTAGCGGGAAAGTTAGTGGTAATGAGCAGTTCTTC.

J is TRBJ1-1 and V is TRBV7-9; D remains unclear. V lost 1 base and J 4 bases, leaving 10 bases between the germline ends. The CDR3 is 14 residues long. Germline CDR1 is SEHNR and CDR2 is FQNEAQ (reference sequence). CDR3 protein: CASSLVGPSTEAFF. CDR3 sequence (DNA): TGTGCCAGCAGCTTAGTGGGCCCCAGCACTGAAGCTTTCTTT.

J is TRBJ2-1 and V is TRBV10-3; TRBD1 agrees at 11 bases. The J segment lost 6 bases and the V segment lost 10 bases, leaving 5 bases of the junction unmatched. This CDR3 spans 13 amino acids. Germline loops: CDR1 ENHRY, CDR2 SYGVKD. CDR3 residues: CANKGTGGNEQFF. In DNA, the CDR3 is TGTGCCAACAAAGGGACAGGGGGCAATGAGCAGTTCTTC.

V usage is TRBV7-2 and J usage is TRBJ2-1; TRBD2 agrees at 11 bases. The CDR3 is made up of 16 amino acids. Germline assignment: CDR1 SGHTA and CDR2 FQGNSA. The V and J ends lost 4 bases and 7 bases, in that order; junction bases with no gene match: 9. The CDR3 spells CASSSTGLAVWNEQFF. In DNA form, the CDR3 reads TGTGCCAGCAGCTCGACGGGACTAGCGGTTTGGAATGAGCAGTTCTTC.

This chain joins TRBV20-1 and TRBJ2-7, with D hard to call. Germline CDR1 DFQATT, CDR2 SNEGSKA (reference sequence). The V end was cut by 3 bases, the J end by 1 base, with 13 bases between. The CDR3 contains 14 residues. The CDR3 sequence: CSASRPGGSYEQYF. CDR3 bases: TGCAGTGCTAGTCGTCCAGGTGGTTCCTACGAGCAGTACTTC.

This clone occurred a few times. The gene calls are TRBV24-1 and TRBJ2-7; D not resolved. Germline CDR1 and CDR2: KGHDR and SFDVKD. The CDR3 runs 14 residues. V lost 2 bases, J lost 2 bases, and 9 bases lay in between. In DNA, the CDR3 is TGTGCCACCAGTGATTCGCGTCCCCCCTACGAGCAGTACTTC. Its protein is CATSDSRPPYEQYF.

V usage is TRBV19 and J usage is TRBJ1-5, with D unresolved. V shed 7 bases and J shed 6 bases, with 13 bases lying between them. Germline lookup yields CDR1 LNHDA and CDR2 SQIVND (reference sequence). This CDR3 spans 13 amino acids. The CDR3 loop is CASKRERSQPQHF. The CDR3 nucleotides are TGTGCCAGTAAGAGGGAGCGGAGTCAGCCCCAGCATTTT.

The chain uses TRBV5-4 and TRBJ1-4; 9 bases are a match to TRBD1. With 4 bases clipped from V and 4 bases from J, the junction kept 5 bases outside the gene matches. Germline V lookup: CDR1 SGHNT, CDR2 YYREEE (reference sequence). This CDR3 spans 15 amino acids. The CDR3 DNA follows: TGTGCCAGCAGCACGACAGGGGGAATTAATGAAAAACTGTTTTTT. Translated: CASSTTGGINEKLFF.

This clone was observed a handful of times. CDR3 region: CASSFEGQGVSEAFF. The DNA for the CDR3 is TGTGCCAGCAGCTTCGAAGGACAGGGGGTCTCTGAAGCTTTCTTT. The gene calls are TRBV13 and TRBJ1-1, with 10 positions matching TRBD1. Germline V gene lookup returns CDR1 PRHDT and CDR2 FYEKMQ (reference sequence). With V trimmed by 3 bases and J by 6 bases, 7 bases remained unmatched. CDR3 length equals 15 residues.

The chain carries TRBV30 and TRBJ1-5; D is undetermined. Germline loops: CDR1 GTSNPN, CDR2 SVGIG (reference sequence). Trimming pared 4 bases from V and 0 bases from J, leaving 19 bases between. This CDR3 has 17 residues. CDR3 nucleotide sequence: TGTGCCTGGACCCCAGAGGGTCCGGGTTATAGCAATCAGCCCCAGCATTTT. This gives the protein CAWTPEGPGYSNQPQHF.

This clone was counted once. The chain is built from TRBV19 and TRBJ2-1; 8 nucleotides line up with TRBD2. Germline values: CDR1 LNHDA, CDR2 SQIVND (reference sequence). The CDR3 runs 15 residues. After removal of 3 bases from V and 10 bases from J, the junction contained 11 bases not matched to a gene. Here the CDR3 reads CASSIMLAGAGEQFF. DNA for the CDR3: TGTGCCAGTAGTATTATGCTAGCGGGTGCGGGGGAGCAGTTCTTC.

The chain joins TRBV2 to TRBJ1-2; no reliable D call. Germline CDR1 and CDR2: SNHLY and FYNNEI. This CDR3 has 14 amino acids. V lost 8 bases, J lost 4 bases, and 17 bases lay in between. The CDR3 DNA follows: TGTGCCAGCTCTGAAACAGATATACTCTATGGCTACACCTTC. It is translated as CASSETDILYGYTF. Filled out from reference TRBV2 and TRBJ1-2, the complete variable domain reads EPEVTQTPSHQVTQMGQEVILRCVPISNHLYFYWYRQILGQKVEFLVSFYNNEISEKSEIFDDQFSVERPDGSNFTLKIRSTKLEDSAMYFCASSETDILYGYTFGSGTRLTVV.

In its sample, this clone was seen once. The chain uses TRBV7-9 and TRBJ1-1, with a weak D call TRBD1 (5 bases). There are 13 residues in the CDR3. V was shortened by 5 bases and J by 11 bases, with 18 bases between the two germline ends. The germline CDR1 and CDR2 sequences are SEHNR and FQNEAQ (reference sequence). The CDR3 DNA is TGTGCCAGCAGCCCGGACCCTTCACGGGGGGCTTTCTTT. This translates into CASSPDPSRGAFF. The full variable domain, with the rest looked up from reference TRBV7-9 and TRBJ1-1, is DTGVSQNPRHKITKRGQNVTFRCDPISEHNRLYWYRQTLGQGPEFLTYFQNEAQLEKSRLLSDRFSAERPKGSFSTLEIQRTEQGDSAMYLCASSPDPSRGAFFGQGTRLTVV.

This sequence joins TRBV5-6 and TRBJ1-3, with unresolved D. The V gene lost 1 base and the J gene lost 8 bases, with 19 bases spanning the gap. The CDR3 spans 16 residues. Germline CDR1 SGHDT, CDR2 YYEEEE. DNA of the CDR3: TGTGCCAGCAGCTTGCTCGGAGGAGGCTCCGGAGACACCATATATTTT. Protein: CASSLLGGGSGDTIYF.

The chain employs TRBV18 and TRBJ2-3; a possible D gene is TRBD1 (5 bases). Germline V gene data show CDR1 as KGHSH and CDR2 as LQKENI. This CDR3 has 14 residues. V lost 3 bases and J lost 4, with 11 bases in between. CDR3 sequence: CASSPDGRADTQYF. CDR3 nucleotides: TGTGCCAGCTCACCCGACGGCAGGGCAGATACGCAGTATTTT.

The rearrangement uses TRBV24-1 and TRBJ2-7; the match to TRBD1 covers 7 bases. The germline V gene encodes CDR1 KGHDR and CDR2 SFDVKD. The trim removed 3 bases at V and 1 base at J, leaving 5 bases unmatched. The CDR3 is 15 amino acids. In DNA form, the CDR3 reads TGTGCCACCAGTGATCCGAACAGGGGATCCTACGAGCAGTACTTC. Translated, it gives CATSDPNRGSYEQYF.